The sequence of this T cell receptor beta chain was determined in a study of blood T cell repertoires in COVID-19. About the research overall: Researchers got acute and convalescent COVID-19 samples from the United States, Italy and Spain.

TCRdb keeps only in-frame clones here, not all; method: immunoSEQ multiplex PCR. Of about 67,000 clones in the sample, 85% to 90% were seen once. Germline V lookup: CDR1 SGHDN, CDR2 FVKESK. V was pared by 0 bases and J by 3 bases, with 9 bases between. The CDR3 extends over 14 amino acids. V gene TRBV14 combines with J gene TRBJ2-7; possibly TRBD1 for D (6 bases). This clonotype was sampled from a man aged 50-59 years with active COVID-19. Source material: peripheral blood. This CDR3 reads CASSQEQGFYEQYF. In DNA form, the CDR3 reads TGTGCCAGCAGCCAAGAACAGGGCTTCTACGAGCAGTACTTC.